This T cell receptor beta chain is from a study of shared clonotypes between healthy human individuals. Sequencing used immunoSEQ multiplex PCR; TCRdb keeps in-frame clones, though not all of them. The table shows some 1.4 million clones, with approximately 96% occurring only once. Sequencing was carried out using naive CD4+ T cells sorted from blood. Subset described: CD45RA+ positively selected. This TCR was sampled from a man younger than 45 in good health.

CDR3 sequence (DNA): TGTGCCGAGTTGAGGGGGACACCGACCTACTCTGGAAACACCATATATTTT. Amino acids: CAELRGTPTYSGNTIYF. V is TRBV7-9 and J is TRBJ1-3, with a possible D match to TRBD1 (6 bases). This CDR3 has 17 residues. Germline CDR1 is SEHNR and CDR2 is FQNEAQ (reference sequence). V was pared by 11 bases and J by 0 bases, with 23 bases between.